A single sample gave rise to the 30 T cell receptor beta chains below, sequenced in a study of spatial heterogeneity in lung cancer. A single record per CDR3 protein comes from TCRdb applying MiXCR to the 5' RACE reads. The sample consists of about 120,000 distinct CDR3 sequences, less than 15% of them appearing once. Time point of the sample: blood at routine non-recurrence follow-up after resection. Whole RNA came from tumor, nontumor lung or frozen PBMC and was sequenced without being sorted. Source: PBMCs, taken at follow-up. Receptor source: a male donor with early-stage non-small cell lung cancer.

This clonotype occurred many times. V gene TRBV19 combines with J gene TRBJ1-5; D is perhaps TRBD1 (5 bases). Germline CDR1 is LNHDA and CDR2 is SQIVND (reference sequence). Trimming left V 3 bases short and J 6 bases short, with 12 bases between. The length of the CDR3 is 14 residues. As DNA, the CDR3 is TGTGCCAGTAGTATCTCAGCGGGGACTCAGCCCCAGCATTTT. It specifies CASSISAGTQPQHF.

This clonotype was counted many times. This rearrangement joins TRBV20-1 to TRBJ2-1; TRBD1 is a possible D gene (6 bases). The CDR3 is 15 amino acids. Germline lookup yields CDR1 DFQATT and CDR2 SNEGSKA (reference sequence). Between the trimmed V and J ends, which lost 6 bases and 5 bases, there was a span of 20 bases. The CDR3 sequence is CSADGRVQGNNEQFF. The CDR3 coding sequence is TGCAGTGCGGACGGACGGGTACAGGGAAACAATGAGCAGTTCTTC.

J is TRBJ2-1 and V is TRBV4-3; 8 bases map to TRBD2. This CDR3 comprises 15 residues. Trimming removed 0 bases from V and 3 bases from J; junction bases left unmatched: 1. CDR1 is LGHNA and CDR2 is YSLEER in the germline V gene. CDR3 in DNA: TGCGCCAGCAGCCAAGAAGCGGGGGTCTACAATGAGCAGTTCTTC. This encodes CASSQEAGVYNEQFF.

In this sample, this clonotype turned up once. The chain is built from TRBV10-3 and TRBJ2-2, with D possibly being TRBD2 (5 bases). The germline V gene encodes CDR1 ENHRY and CDR2 SYGVKD. The length of the CDR3 is 14 residues. V lost 10 bases and J 2 bases, leaving 14 bases between the germline ends. The CDR3 sequence: CATRGEGNTGELFF. As DNA, the CDR3 is TGTGCCACCCGGGGTGAGGGTAACACCGGGGAGCTGTTTTTT.

There are a few counts of this clonotype. The chain couples TRBV27 to TRBJ1-1, with D possibly being TRBD1 (5 bases). There are 14 residues in the CDR3. V lost 10 bases and J lost 3, with 18 bases in between. Germline-derived CDR1 and CDR2 are MNHEY and SMNVEV (reference sequence). CDR3 DNA: TGTGCCACCTACAGGCCAGGTAGGGACACTGAAGCTTTCTTT. It encodes CATYRPGRDTEAFF.

V and J are TRBV5-4 and TRBJ1-6; TRBD1 is a possible D gene (5 bases). Germline V gives CDR1 SGHNT, CDR2 YYREEE (reference sequence). The CDR3 loop spans 15 amino acids. V was cut by 0 bases and J by 10 bases, with 14 bases left in between. The CDR3 DNA reads TGTGCCAGCAGCTTGGGGGCAGGGAGTAGGTCACCCCTCCACTTT. This sequence encodes CASSLGAGSRSPLHF.

This clonotype was seen a handful of times. The genes are TRBV28 and TRBJ1-1, with 9 positions matching TRBD1. This CDR3 has 15 residues. Germline CDR1 and CDR2: MDHEN and SYDVKM. V trimming: 5 bases; J trimming: 5 bases; junction bases outside the gene matches: 9. CDR3 residues: CASSPPDRGGTEAFF. The CDR3 bases are TGTGCCAGCAGTCCTCCGGACAGGGGAGGTACTGAAGCTTTCTTT.

This clonotype was seen repeatedly, ten times or more. The chain has TRBV28 and TRBJ1-5, with D perhaps matching TRBD1 (5 bases). Trimming shortened V by 2 bases and J by 9 bases, and 11 bases separated the two germline ends. CDR3 length: 13 amino acids. Germline V lookup: CDR1 MDHEN, CDR2 SYDVKM. This chain's CDR3 is CASSLGTYGPQHF. The CDR3 coding sequence is TGTGCCAGCAGTTTAGGGACGTATGGGCCCCAGCATTTT. The full variable domain, completed using reference TRBV28 and TRBJ1-5, is DVKVTQSSRYLVKRTGEKVFLECVQDMDHENMFWYRQDPGLGLRLIYFSYDVKMKEKGDIPEGYSVSREKKERFSLILESASTNQTSMYLCASSLGTYGPQHFGDGTRLSIL.

The chain carries TRBV5-4 and TRBJ2-7; D gene uncertain. CDR1 is SGHNT, CDR2 YYREEE, per germline (reference sequence). V was pared by 2 bases and J by 0 bases, with 6 bases between. The CDR3 spans 13 residues. CDR3 protein: CASSFGHSYEQYF. DNA for the CDR3: TGTGCCAGCAGCTTTGGCCACTCCTACGAGCAGTACTTC.

This clonotype came up a few times. The chain links TRBV5-1 to TRBJ2-5; D gene ambiguous. CDR3 length equals 13 residues. V lost 1 base to trimming and J lost 2 bases, with 6 bases between them. Germline V gene sequence: CDR1 SGHRS, CDR2 YFSETQ. As DNA, the CDR3 is TGCGCCAGCAGCTTGTCAGATCAAGAGACCCAGTACTTC. It yields the protein CASSLSDQETQYF. Drawing the rest from reference TRBV5-1 and TRBJ2-5, the complete variable domain is KAGVTQTPRYLIKTRGQQVTLSCSPISGHRSVSWYQQTPGQGLQFLFEYFSETQRNKGNFPGRFSGRQFSNSRSEMNVSTLELGDSALYLCASSLSDQETQYFGPGTRLLVL.

The chain employs TRBV7-2 and TRBJ1-5, with 7 bases lining up with TRBD1. The CDR3 totals 16 residues. CDR1 is SGHTA, CDR2 FQGNSA, per germline. Unmatched junction bases numbered 13, after V lost 5 bases and J lost 6 bases. The CDR3 bases are TGTGCCAGCAGCCTAGATAGAGGGGGCGCGGGTCAGCCCCAGCATTTT. Translating gives CASSLDRGGAGQPQHF.

The rearrangement links TRBV7-9 to TRBJ1-6; D is perhaps TRBD1 (5 bases). V lost 0 bases, J lost 8 bases, and 8 bases lay in between. The germline gives CDR1 SEHNR, CDR2 FQNEAQ (reference sequence). The CDR3 runs to 14 residues. The CDR3 sequence: CASSLAMGDSPLHF. The DNA of the CDR3 is TGTGCCAGCAGCTTAGCGATGGGGGATTCACCCCTCCACTTT.

The rearrangement uses TRBV3-1 and TRBJ2-3; D is undetermined. The V gene lost 3 bases and the J gene lost 9 bases, with 10 bases spanning the gap. The CDR3 contains 12 residues. From germline, CDR1 is LGHDT and CDR2 YNNKEL (reference sequence). The CDR3 nucleotides are TGTGCCAGCAGCCAGGTAGAAAGGACGCAGTATTTT. It specifies CASSQVERTQYF.

This chain links TRBV3-1 with TRBJ2-7; maybe TRBD2 (5 bases). Germline CDR1 LGHDT, CDR2 YNNKEL (reference sequence). This CDR3 is 14 amino acids long. V dropped 0 bases and J dropped 6 bases, with 12 bases sitting between them. CDR3 loop: CASSQDSRTREQYF. The CDR3 DNA sequence: TGTGCCAGCAGCCAAGACTCCAGGACTCGCGAGCAGTACTTC.

This clonotype showed up just a few times. The gene calls are TRBV5-6 and TRBJ2-1, with D tentatively TRBD1 (5 bases). This CDR3 comprises 11 residues. With 0 bases removed from V and 12 bases from J, the gap between germline ends came to 7 bases. Germline lookup yields CDR1 SGHDT and CDR2 YYEEEE. CDR3 sequence reads: CASSLEGVQFF. CDR3 in DNA: TGTGCCAGCAGCTTGGAAGGGGTGCAGTTCTTC.

This clonotype was counted a few times. The chain is built from TRBV9 and TRBJ2-1; 11 bases are a match to TRBD2. The ends lost 4 bases at V and 8 bases at J; junction bases unmatched: 8. Looked up from germline, CDR1 is SGDLS and CDR2 is YYNGEE. The CDR3 runs to 15 residues. CDR3 region: CASSYDPGLADEQFF. The DNA for the CDR3 is TGTGCCAGCAGCTACGACCCGGGACTAGCGGATGAGCAGTTCTTC.

The V call is TRBV29-1, the J call TRBJ1-1, with TRBD1 as a possible D gene (5 bases). Germline loops: CDR1 SQVTM, CDR2 ANQGSEA. The CDR3 covers 13 residues. Trimming shortened V by 8 bases and J by 1 base, and 14 bases separated the two germline ends. The CDR3 DNA sequence: TGCAGCTTATCGACGACAGCGAACACTGAAGCTTTCTTT. It is translated as CSLSTTANTEAFF.

The chain uses TRBV4-2 and TRBJ2-3; no firm D call. The CDR3 has 13 amino acids. V lost 0 bases and J lost 10, with 11 bases in between. The germline V gene has CDR1 LGHNA and CDR2 YNFKEQ. This CDR3 reads CASSQDSVDAQYF. CDR3 coding DNA: TGTGCCAGCAGCCAAGATTCAGTAGACGCGCAGTATTTT.

The chain couples TRBV5-1 to TRBJ2-3, with 10 bases lining up with TRBD1. The length of the CDR3 is 15 residues. J was trimmed by 1 base and V by 3 bases; bases with no gene match: 2. CDR1 SGHRS and CDR2 YFSETQ come from the germline V gene. CDR3 sequence reads: CASSWTGGGTDTQYF. CDR3 sequence (DNA): TGCGCCAGCAGCTGGACAGGGGGAGGCACAGATACGCAGTATTTT.

J is TRBJ2-5 and V is TRBV2; no clear D gene. The CDR3 is 11 residues long. In germline, CDR1 is SNHLY, CDR2 FYNNEI. V lost 4 bases and J lost 5, with 5 bases in between. The CDR3 sequence: CASSVWETQYF. The CDR3 bases are TGTGCCAGCAGTGTATGGGAGACCCAGTACTTC. The variable domain in full, completed from reference TRBV2 and TRBJ2-5, reads EPEVTQTPSHQVTQMGQEVILRCVPISNHLYFYWYRQILGQKVEFLVSFYNNEISEKSEIFDDQFSVERPDGSNFTLKIRSTKLEDSAMYFCASSVWETQYFGPGTRLLVL.

This rearrangement joins TRBV10-3 to TRBJ1-1, with no clear D. Trimming removed 3 bases from V and 4 bases from J, with 9 bases in between. Germline CDR1 ENHRY, CDR2 SYGVKD. The CDR3 loop spans 13 amino acids. The CDR3 protein is CAISEISGTEAFF. CDR3 sequence (DNA): TGTGCCATCAGTGAAATTTCTGGCACTGAAGCTTTCTTT.

At least ten counts were recorded for this clonotype. The rearrangement uses TRBV19 and TRBJ1-2; 8 nucleotides align to TRBD1. The V segment lost 8 bases and the J segment 2 bases; nucleotides outside the gene matches: 7. CDR3 size: 14 residues. The germline V gene has CDR1 LNHDA and CDR2 SQIVND (reference sequence). CDR3 loop: CASSQDRANYGYTF. DNA for the CDR3: TGTGCCAGTTCCCAGGACAGGGCCAACTATGGCTACACCTTC.

In its sample, this clonotype was seen a few times. The chain uses TRBV20-1 and TRBJ1-5; D call uncertain. Germline V gives CDR1 DFQATT, CDR2 SNEGSKA (reference sequence). The V end lost 3 bases, the J end lost 1 base, and 10 bases lay between the germline ends. This CDR3 spans 14 amino acids. The CDR3 bases are TGCAGTGCTAGGAGGGTGGGAAGCAATCAGCCCCAGCATTTT. As protein: CSARRVGSNQPQHF.

This clonotype was seen a few times. The chain joins TRBV7-8 to TRBJ2-1; 8 bases line up with TRBD2. Germline V gives CDR1 SGHVS, CDR2 FQNEAQ. There are 17 residues in the CDR3. V was pared by 0 bases and J by 6 bases, with 10 bases of the junction left unmatched. CDR3 DNA sequence: TGTGCCAGCAGCTTAGCGAGTCCGGGGGGGCGTGGCAATGAGCAGTTCTTC. Translated, it gives CASSLASPGGRGNEQFF. The variable domain in full, completed from reference TRBV7-8 and TRBJ2-1, reads GAGVSQSPRYKVAKRGQDVALRCDPISGHVSLFWYQQALGQGPEFLTYFQNEAQLDKSGLPSDRFFAERPEGSVSTLKIQRTQQEDSAVYLCASSLASPGGRGNEQFFGPGTRLTVL.

The table lists this clonotype with a few counts. The CDR3 loop reads CSARYGSSSTDTQYF. CDR3 bases: TGCAGTGCTAGATACGGGTCCTCTAGCACAGATACGCAGTATTTT. V gene TRBV20-1 combines with J gene TRBJ2-3; D remains unclear. Trimming removed 2 bases from V and 0 bases from J, with 12 bases in between. This CDR3 region has 15 residues. Germline assignment: CDR1 DFQATT and CDR2 SNEGSKA (reference sequence).

This clonotype was detected many times. This chain links TRBV6-5 with TRBJ1-2; the D is unclear. This CDR3 is 16 amino acids long. In germline, CDR1 is MNHEY, CDR2 SVGAGI. Trimming pared 0 bases from V and 3 bases from J, leaving 14 bases between. The CDR3 sequence is CASSYSRPSRYYGYTF. The CDR3 bases are TGTGCCAGCAGTTACTCCCGTCCATCCCGATACTATGGCTACACCTTC.

This clonotype has a handful of counts. The chain employs TRBV29-1 and TRBJ2-1; a weak D match, TRBD1 (5 bases). The CDR3 spans 14 residues. V lost 3 bases and J 9 bases, leaving 18 bases between the germline ends. Germline V gene lookup returns CDR1 SQVTM and CDR2 ANQGSEA. The CDR3 loop is CSVEGRGTPGEQFF. CDR3 sequence (DNA): TGCAGCGTTGAGGGGCGAGGTACCCCCGGTGAGCAGTTCTTC.

The chain couples TRBV5-1 to TRBJ2-5; D remains ambiguous. V was shortened by 5 bases and J by 4 bases, with 6 bases between the two germline ends. Per germline, CDR1 SGHRS and CDR2 YFSETQ. The CDR3 extends over 11 amino acids. The CDR3 loop reads CASRGGETQYF. The CDR3 nucleotides read TGCGCCAGCAGGGGCGGAGAGACCCAGTACTTC.

This clonotype showed up just a few times. The chain combines TRBV9 with TRBJ1-1; D might be TRBD1 (6 bases). The germline V and J ends were trimmed by 0 bases and 0 bases, with 9 bases remaining between them. The CDR3 loop spans 15 amino acids. The germline CDR1 and CDR2 sequences are SGDLS and YYNGEE. In DNA form, the CDR3 reads TGTGCCAGCAGCGTAGAGGGGGATTTGAACACTGAAGCTTTCTTT. It yields the protein CASSVEGDLNTEAFF.

Regarding this clonotype: A much larger clone differs from this one at a single base, so this may be a read error. The chain links TRBV6-1 to TRBJ1-2; D might be TRBD1 (5 bases). The germline V gene encodes CDR1 MNHNS and CDR2 SASEGT. This CDR3 is built from 13 residues. The CDR3 DNA follows: TGTGTCAGCAGTGGATTGCAGGGTGATGGCTACACCTTC. It encodes CVSSGLQGDGYTF.